These 2 T cell receptor beta chains were sequenced from one sample in a study of T cell changes during pregnancy in multiple sclerosis. Here immunoSEQ multiplex PCR was the method, and the copy in TCRdb shows in-frame clones only, minus some. The sample yields over 50,000 clones, approximately 86% seen once. Sequencing was performed on peripheral blood, taken in the first trimester of pregnancy. Receptor source: a female donor with multiple sclerosis, enrolled in a pregnancy study.

This sequence joins TRBV28 and TRBJ2-5; tentatively, D is TRBD2 (6 bases). Germline-derived CDR1 and CDR2 are MDHEN and SYDVKM. The V gene lost 2 bases and the J gene lost 5 bases, with 21 bases spanning the gap. CDR3 length equals 17 residues. This CDR3 reads CASSLEWSSAGMETQYF. In DNA form, the CDR3 reads TGTGCCAGCAGTTTAGAATGGAGCAGCGCGGGGATGGAGACCCAGTACTTC.

The V call is TRBV5-1, the J call TRBJ2-4, with 7 nucleotides matching TRBD1. Germline CDR1 reads SGHRS; CDR2 reads YFSETQ. The CDR3 loop spans 18 amino acids. With V trimmed by 0 bases and J by 4 bases, 13 bases remained unmatched. The CDR3 spells CASSLAYGAGGEKNIQYF. In DNA, the CDR3 is TGCGCCAGCAGCTTGGCCTATGGCGCAGGGGGAGAAAAAAACATTCAGTACTTC. The whole variable domain, remainder taken from reference TRBV5-1 and TRBJ2-4, is KAGVTQTPRYLIKTRGQQVTLSCSPISGHRSVSWYQQTPGQGLQFLFEYFSETQRNKGNFPGRFSGRQFSNSRSEMNVSTLELGDSALYLCASSLAYGAGGEKNIQYFGAGTRLSVL.